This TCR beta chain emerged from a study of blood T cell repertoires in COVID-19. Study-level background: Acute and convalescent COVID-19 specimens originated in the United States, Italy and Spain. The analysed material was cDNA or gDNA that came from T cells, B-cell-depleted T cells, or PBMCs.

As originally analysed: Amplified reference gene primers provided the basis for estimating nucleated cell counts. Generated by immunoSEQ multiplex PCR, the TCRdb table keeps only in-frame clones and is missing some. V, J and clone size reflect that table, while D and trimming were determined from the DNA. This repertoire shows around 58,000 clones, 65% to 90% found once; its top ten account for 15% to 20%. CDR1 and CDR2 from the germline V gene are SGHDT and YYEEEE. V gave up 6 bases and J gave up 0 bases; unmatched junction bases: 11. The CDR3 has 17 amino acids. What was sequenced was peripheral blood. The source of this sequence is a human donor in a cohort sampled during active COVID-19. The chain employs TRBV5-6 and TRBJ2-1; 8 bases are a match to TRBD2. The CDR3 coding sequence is TGTGCCAGCAAGCTTGGGGGACTAGGACCCTCCTACAATGAGCAGTTCTTC. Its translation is CASKLGGLGPSYNEQFF.